The 17 T cell receptor beta chains below come from one sample, sequenced in a study of OX40 agonist ivuxolimab in advanced cancers. The method was immunoSEQ multiplex PCR; TCRdb's version includes in-frame clones alone and lacks a portion of them. The table shows roughly 99,000 clones, with approximately 90% occurring only once. The sequencing here drew on CD4+ or CD8+ T cells sorted from blood, taken in a trial of the OX40 agonist ivuxolimab. These receptors came from an adult with an advanced solid tumor such as melanoma, head and neck, liver or kidney cancer.

The chain combines TRBV2 with TRBJ2-5; 8 bases line up with TRBD1. The tail of the sequence fits TRBJ2-7 better, so the J call may be wrong. The CDR3 is made up of 14 amino acids. Germline CDR1 and CDR2: SNHLY and FYNNEI. In DNA, the CDR3 is TGTGCCAGCAAGCCCTCCGGACAGGGTCACGAGCAGTACTTC. The encoded protein is CASKPSGQGHEQYF.

This clone was observed a single time. The gene calls are TRBV7-3 and TRBJ2-3, with D maybe TRBD2 (6 bases). V was cut by 2 bases and J by 2 bases, with 14 bases left in between. Looked up from germline, CDR1 is SGHTA and CDR2 is FQGTGA. The CDR3 totals 16 residues. CDR3 nucleotides: TGTGCCAGCAGCTTATTTGCTGCGGGACCCACAGATACGCAGTATTTT. As protein: CASSLFAAGPTDTQYF.

This chain uses TRBV6-6 with TRBJ2-7; the D gene is possibly TRBD1 (6 bases). Germline assignment: CDR1 MNHNY and CDR2 SVGAGI (reference sequence). V dropped 6 bases and J dropped 3 bases, with 12 bases sitting between them. This CDR3 is 13 amino acids long. CDR3 in amino acids: CASSQTGNYEQYF. The CDR3 DNA reads TGTGCCAGCAGCCAGACAGGTAACTACGAGCAGTACTTC.

This chain links TRBV5-1 with TRBJ1-1, with 7 bases fitting TRBD1. From germline, CDR1 is SGHRS and CDR2 YFSETQ. This CDR3 spans 16 amino acids. Losses at the gene ends were 4 bases for V and 0 bases for J; bases not matched to a gene: 9. For the CDR3, the DNA is TGCGCCAGCAGCGCTGGACCACAGGGGATGAACACTGAAGCTTTCTTT. This sequence encodes CASSAGPQGMNTEAFF.

This chain links TRBV18 with TRBJ2-3; TRBD1 matches at 8 bases. CDR3 length equals 21 residues. V was pared by 3 bases and J by 1 base, with 21 bases of the junction left unmatched. Per germline, CDR1 KGHSH and CDR2 LQKENI. CDR3 amino acids: CASSPRSVSPIDRGGTDTQYF. Written as DNA, the CDR3 is TGTGCCAGCTCACCCCGAAGTGTGTCCCCCATTGACAGGGGAGGCACAGATACGCAGTATTTT.

This chain joins TRBV28 and TRBJ1-1; perhaps TRBD1 as D (5 bases). Between the trimmed V and J ends, which lost 10 bases and 0 bases, there was a span of 15 bases. CDR3 length equals 14 residues. Germline values: CDR1 MDHEN, CDR2 SYDVKM. The CDR3 DNA is TGTGCCACCCAGGGTATGGGCCTGAACACTGAAGCTTTCTTT. This gives the protein CATQGMGLNTEAFF.

The V call is TRBV5-1, the J call TRBJ2-2; TRBD2 might be the D (7 bases). V was cut by 4 bases and J by 7 bases, with 20 bases left in between. The CDR3 contains 16 residues. From germline, CDR1 is SGHRS and CDR2 YFSETQ. The CDR3, as DNA: TGCGCCAGCAGCAGGGGGGGATCCCCCTCAGGCGGGGAGCTGTTTTTT. Its translation: CASSRGGSPSGGELFF.

The chain joins TRBV5-4 to TRBJ2-7; D call uncertain. Germline V gene data show CDR1 as SGHNT and CDR2 as YYREEE (reference sequence). This CDR3 contains 13 residues. Trimming took off 1 base at V and 7 bases at J, with 12 bases between the two ends. In DNA, the CDR3 is TGTGCCAGCAGCTTGTCTGGCGGAACGGAGCAGTACTTC. Amino acids: CASSLSGGTEQYF.

This chain connects TRBV5-1 to TRBJ2-5; TRBD1 matches 8 bases. The CDR3 runs to 14 residues. J lost 1 base, V lost 4 bases, and 3 bases had no gene match. Germline CDR1 SGHRS, CDR2 YFSETQ. CDR3 sequence reads: CASSGGTGQETQYF. Written as DNA, the CDR3 is TGCGCCAGCAGCGGCGGGACAGGCCAAGAGACCCAGTACTTC.

The chain carries TRBV4-1 and TRBJ1-1; D is possibly TRBD1 (5 bases). CDR1 and CDR2 from the germline V gene are MGHRA and YSYEKL. The CDR3 sequence is 15 residues long. V lost 1 base and J lost 1, with 10 bases in between. DNA of the CDR3: TGCGCCAGCAGCCAAGGAGGGGCAGAGAACACTGAAGCTTTCTTT. It specifies CASSQGGAENTEAFF.

The chain carries TRBV9 and TRBJ2-1; 11 bases map to TRBD2. Trimming at V came to 0 bases and at J to 9 bases, leaving 17 bases not matched to a gene. This CDR3 spans 19 amino acids. Germline V lookup: CDR1 SGDLS, CDR2 YYNGEE. Here the CDR3 reads CASSVAVTSGRTVQVEQFF. The CDR3 nucleotides read TGTGCCAGCAGCGTAGCGGTCACTAGCGGGAGAACGGTCCAGGTTGAGCAGTTCTTC.

J is TRBJ2-3 and V is TRBV19, with TRBD2 matching 7 bases. V was clipped by 6 bases and J by 2 bases; unmatched bases: 5. CDR1 and CDR2 from the germline V gene are LNHDA and SQIVND (reference sequence). The CDR3 totals 14 residues. The CDR3 coding sequence is TGTGCCAGTAGAGTAGCGGGCGCCACAGATACGCAGTATTTT. Translated: CASRVAGATDTQYF.

The rearrangement uses TRBV18 and TRBJ2-4, with 7 nucleotides matching TRBD2. This CDR3 is 16 amino acids long. CDR1 and CDR2 from the germline V gene are KGHSH and LQKENI. V shed 4 bases and J 0 bases; nucleotides not matched to a gene: 6. The CDR3, as DNA: TGTGCCAGCTCACGCGGACTAGGGATAGCCAAAAACATTCAGTACTTC. Its translation is CASSRGLGIAKNIQYF. Complete variable domain (other parts from reference TRBV18 and TRBJ2-4): NAGVMQNPRHLVRRRGQEARLRCSPMKGHSHVYWYRQLPEEGLKFMVYLQKENIIDESGMPKERFSAEFPKEGPSILRIQQVVRGDSAAYFCASSRGLGIAKNIQYFGAGTRLSVL.

The chain employs TRBV28 and TRBJ1-5; the match to TRBD1 covers 9 bases. This CDR3 is 16 amino acids long. The germline CDR1 and CDR2 sequences are MDHEN and SYDVKM. The V gene end was trimmed by 2 bases and the J gene end by 7 bases; junction bases not matched to a gene: 9. CDR3 region: CASSLGDRVALQPQHF. Here the CDR3 DNA reads TGTGCCAGCAGTTTAGGGGACAGGGTGGCTTTGCAGCCCCAGCATTTT.

The J gene is TRBJ1-4, the V gene TRBV6-5, with 10 bases identical to TRBD1. Germline V lookup: CDR1 MNHEY, CDR2 SVGAGI. V was clipped by 4 bases and J by 8 bases; unmatched bases: 4. The CDR3 has 14 amino acids. The CDR3 loop reads CASSWGQGSEKLFF. In DNA form, the CDR3 reads TGTGCCAGCAGTTGGGGACAGGGGTCGGAAAAACTGTTTTTT.

This clone was detected a few times. This rearrangement joins TRBV28 to TRBJ2-1, with TRBD2 as a possible D gene (6 bases). CDR3 size: 16 residues. CDR1 is MDHEN, CDR2 SYDVKM, per germline. V lost 6 bases and J 4 bases, leaving 19 bases between the germline ends. The DNA of the CDR3 is TGTGCCAGCAGCCTACCATCGGGACTCATATACAATGAGCAGTTCTTC. This encodes CASSLPSGLIYNEQFF.

This rearrangement joins TRBV10-3 to TRBJ2-5; 11 positions match TRBD2. From germline, CDR1 is ENHRY and CDR2 SYGVKD. CDR3 size: 13 residues. V lost 6 bases to trimming and J lost 5 bases; unmatched junction nucleotides: 2. This CDR3 reads CAISTSGSETQYF. The CDR3 DNA reads TGTGCCATCAGCACTAGCGGGAGCGAGACCCAGTACTTC.